This T cell receptor beta chain was retrieved from a study of read filtering for tumor transcriptome and immune sequencing. V dropped 5 bases and J dropped 2 bases, with 13 bases sitting between them. CDR1 and CDR2 (germline): DFQATT, SNEGSKA (reference sequence). CDR3 length equals 13 residues. There are many counts of this clonotype. From about 0.4 ug of RNA, a library with molecular barcoded alpha/delta and beta/gamma adaptors was made. From the reads, TCRdb called clonotypes with MiXCR, one entry per CDR3 protein. The sample carries 130,000 or so distinct CDR3 sequences, 13% recorded once. Every patient had bone marrow sampled while the disease was active.

The chain joins TRBV20-1 to TRBJ2-7; either TRBD1 or TRBD2 may supply D (5 bases each). This receptor was obtained from a donor aged 40 or over with multiple myeloma. What was sequenced was a population of CD138-negative cells sorted from bone marrow. The CDR3 is CSAGRGRTYEQYF. The CDR3 region has the DNA TGCAGTGCTGGTAGGGGACGGACCTACGAGCAGTACTTC.